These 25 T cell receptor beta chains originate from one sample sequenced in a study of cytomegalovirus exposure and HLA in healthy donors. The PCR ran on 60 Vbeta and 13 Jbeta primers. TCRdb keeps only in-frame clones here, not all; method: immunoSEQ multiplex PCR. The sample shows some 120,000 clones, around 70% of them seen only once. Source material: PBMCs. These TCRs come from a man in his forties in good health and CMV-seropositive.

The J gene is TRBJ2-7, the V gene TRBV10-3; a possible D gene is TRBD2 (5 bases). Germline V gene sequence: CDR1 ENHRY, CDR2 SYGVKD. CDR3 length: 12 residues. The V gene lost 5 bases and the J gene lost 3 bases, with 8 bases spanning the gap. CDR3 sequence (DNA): TGTGCCATCAGTCCCCGGGACTACGAGCAGTACTTC. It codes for CAISPRDYEQYF.

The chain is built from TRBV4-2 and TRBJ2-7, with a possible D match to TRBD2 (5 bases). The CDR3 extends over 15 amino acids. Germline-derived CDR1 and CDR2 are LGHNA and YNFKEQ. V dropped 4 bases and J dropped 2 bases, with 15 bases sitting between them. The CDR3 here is CASSLIPGSAYEQYF. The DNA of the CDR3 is TGTGCCAGCAGCCTAATTCCGGGAAGCGCCTACGAGCAGTACTTC.

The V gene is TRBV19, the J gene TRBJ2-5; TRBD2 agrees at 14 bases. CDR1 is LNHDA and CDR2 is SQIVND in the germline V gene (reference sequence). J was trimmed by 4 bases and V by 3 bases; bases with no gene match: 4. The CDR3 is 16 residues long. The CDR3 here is CASSMRLAGGGETQYF. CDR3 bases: TGTGCCAGTAGTATGAGACTAGCGGGAGGGGGAGAGACCCAGTACTTC.

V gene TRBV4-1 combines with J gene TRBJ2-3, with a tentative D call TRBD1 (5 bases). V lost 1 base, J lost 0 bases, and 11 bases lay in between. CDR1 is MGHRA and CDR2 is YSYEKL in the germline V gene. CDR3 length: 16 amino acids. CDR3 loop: CASSQVGAPSTDTQYF. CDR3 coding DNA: TGCGCCAGCAGCCAAGTAGGGGCGCCGAGCACAGATACGCAGTATTTT.

This CDR3 is CASSVGGNVDTQYF. CDR3 DNA: TGTGCCAGCAGTGTAGGCGGGAATGTAGATACGCAGTATTTT. V and J are TRBV6-1 and TRBJ2-3, with a tentative D call TRBD2 (6 bases). Germline loops: CDR1 MNHNS, CDR2 SASEGT. The CDR3 length is 14 residues. Trimming took off 4 bases at V and 5 bases at J, with 13 bases between the two ends.

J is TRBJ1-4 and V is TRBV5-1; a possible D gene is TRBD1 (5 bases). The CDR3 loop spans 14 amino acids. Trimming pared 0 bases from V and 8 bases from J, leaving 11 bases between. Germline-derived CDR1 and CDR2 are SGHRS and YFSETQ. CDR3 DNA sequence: TGCGCCAGCAGCTTGGACCACAGGATCGAAAAACTGTTTTTT. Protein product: CASSLDHRIEKLFF.

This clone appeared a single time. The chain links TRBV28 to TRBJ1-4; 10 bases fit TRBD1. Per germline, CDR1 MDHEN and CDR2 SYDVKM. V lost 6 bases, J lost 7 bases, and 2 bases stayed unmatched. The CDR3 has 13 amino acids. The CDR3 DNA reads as TGTGCCAGCAGCCGGACAGGGGGTGAAAAACTGTTTTTT. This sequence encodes CASSRTGGEKLFF.

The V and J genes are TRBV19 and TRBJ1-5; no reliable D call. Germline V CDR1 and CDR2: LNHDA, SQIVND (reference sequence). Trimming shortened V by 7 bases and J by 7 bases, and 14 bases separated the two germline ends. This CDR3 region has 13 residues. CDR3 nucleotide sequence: TGTGCCAGTAAGGCCAGCCGGGAGCAGCCCCAGCATTTT. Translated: CASKASREQPQHF.

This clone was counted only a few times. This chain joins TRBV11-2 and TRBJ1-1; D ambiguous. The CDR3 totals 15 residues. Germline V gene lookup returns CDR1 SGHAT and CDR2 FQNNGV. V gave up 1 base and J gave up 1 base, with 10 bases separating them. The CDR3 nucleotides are TGTGCCAGCAGCTTAGGTCATTTTTCGAACACTGAAGCTTTCTTT. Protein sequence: CASSLGHFSNTEAFF.

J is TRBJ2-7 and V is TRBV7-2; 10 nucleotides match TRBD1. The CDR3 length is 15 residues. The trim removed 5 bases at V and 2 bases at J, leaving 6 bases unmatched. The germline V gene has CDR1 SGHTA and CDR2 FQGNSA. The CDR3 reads CASSPDRGLPYEQYF. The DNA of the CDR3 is TGTGCCAGCAGCCCAGACAGGGGGCTCCCCTACGAGCAGTACTTC.

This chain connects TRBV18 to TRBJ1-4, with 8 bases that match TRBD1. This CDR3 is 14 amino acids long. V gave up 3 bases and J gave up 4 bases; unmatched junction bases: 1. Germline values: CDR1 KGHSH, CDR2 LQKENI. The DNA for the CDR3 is TGTGCCAGCTCACCGGGACAGGATAATGAAAAACTGTTTTTT. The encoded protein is CASSPGQDNEKLFF. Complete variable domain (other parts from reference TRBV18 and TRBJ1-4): NAGVMQNPRHLVRRRGQEARLRCSPMKGHSHVYWYRQLPEEGLKFMVYLQKENIIDESGMPKERFSAEFPKEGPSILRIQQVVRGDSAAYFCASSPGQDNEKLFFGSGTQLSVL.

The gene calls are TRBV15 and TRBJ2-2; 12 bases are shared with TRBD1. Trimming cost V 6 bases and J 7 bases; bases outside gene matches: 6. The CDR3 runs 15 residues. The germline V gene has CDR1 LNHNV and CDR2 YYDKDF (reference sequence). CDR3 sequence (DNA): TGTGCCACCAGACGGGACAGGGGGCAAATCGGGGAGCTGTTTTTT. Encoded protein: CATRRDRGQIGELFF.

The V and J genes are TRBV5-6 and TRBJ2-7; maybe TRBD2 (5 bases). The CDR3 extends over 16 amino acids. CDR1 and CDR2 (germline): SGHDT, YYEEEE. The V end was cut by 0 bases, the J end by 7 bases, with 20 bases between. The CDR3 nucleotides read TGTGCCAGCAGCTTGGGACCCGGCCTAGCAAAAGGGGAGCAGTACTTC. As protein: CASSLGPGLAKGEQYF. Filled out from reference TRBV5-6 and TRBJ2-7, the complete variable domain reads DAGVTQSPTHLIKTRGQQVTLRCSPKSGHDTVSWYQQALGQGPQFIFQYYEEEERQRGNFPDRFSGHQFPNYSSELNVNALLLGDSALYLCASSLGPGLAKGEQYFGPGTRLTVT.

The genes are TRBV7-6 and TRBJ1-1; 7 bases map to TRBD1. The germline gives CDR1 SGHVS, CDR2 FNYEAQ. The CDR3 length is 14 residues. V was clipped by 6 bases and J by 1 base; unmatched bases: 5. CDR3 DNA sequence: TGTGCCAGCAGTTCCGGGACAGCGAACACTGAAGCTTTCTTT. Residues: CASSSGTANTEAFF.

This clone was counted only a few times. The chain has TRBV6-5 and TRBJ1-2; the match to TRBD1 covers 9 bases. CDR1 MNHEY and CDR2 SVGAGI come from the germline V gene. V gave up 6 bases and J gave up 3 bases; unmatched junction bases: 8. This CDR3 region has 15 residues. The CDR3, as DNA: TGTGCCAGCAGCTTGGGACAGGGCTATTACTATGGCTACACCTTC. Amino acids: CASSLGQGYYYGYTF.

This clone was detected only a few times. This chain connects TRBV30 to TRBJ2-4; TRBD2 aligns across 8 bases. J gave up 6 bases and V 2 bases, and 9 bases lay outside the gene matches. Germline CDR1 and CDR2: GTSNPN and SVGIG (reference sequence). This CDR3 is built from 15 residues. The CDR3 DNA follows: TGTGCCTGGAGTACGACACTCCGGGGGGGAAACATTCAGTACTTC. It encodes CAWSTTLRGGNIQYF.

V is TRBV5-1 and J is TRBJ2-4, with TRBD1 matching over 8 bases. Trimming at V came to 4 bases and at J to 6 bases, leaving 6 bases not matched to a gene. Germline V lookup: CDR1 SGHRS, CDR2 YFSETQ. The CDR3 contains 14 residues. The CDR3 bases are TGCGCCAGCAGCCCAGGGGGCCAAGGAAACATTCAGTACTTC. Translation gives CASSPGGQGNIQYF.

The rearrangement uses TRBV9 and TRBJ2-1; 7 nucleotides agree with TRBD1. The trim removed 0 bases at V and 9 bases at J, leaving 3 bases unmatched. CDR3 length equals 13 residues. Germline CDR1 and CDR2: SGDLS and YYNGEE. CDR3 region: CASSVVGGVEQFF. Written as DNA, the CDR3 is TGTGCCAGCAGCGTAGTAGGGGGCGTTGAGCAGTTCTTC.

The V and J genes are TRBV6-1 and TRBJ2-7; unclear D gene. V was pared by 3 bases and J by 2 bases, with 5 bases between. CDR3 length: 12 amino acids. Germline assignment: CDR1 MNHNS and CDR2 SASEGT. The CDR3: CASSDPAYEQYF. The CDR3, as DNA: TGTGCCAGCAGTGATCCGGCCTACGAGCAGTACTTC.

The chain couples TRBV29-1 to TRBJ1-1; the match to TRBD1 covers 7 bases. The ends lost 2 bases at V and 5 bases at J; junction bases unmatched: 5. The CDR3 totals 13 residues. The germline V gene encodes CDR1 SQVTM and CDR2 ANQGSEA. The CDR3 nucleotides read TGCAGCGTTGAAAAAGGGGGCAGGACTGAAGCTTTCTTT. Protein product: CSVEKGGRTEAFF.

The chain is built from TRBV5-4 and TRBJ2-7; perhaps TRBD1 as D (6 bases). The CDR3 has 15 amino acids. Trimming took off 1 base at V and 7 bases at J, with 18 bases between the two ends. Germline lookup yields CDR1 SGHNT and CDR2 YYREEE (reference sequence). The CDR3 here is CASSLRAQGKGEQYF. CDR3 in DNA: TGTGCCAGCAGCTTGAGGGCACAGGGAAAGGGAGAGCAGTACTTC.

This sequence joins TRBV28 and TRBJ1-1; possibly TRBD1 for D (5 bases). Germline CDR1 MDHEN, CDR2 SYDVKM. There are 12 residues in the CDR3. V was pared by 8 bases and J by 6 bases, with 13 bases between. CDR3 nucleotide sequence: TGTGCCAGCGCCCCCTGGGACTCTGAAGCTTTCTTT. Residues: CASAPWDSEAFF.

Here the CDR3 DNA reads TGTGCCATCAGTGAGACAAGCTCTGGAAACACCATATATTTT. Amino acids: CAISETSSGNTIYF. The rearrangement joins TRBV10-3 to TRBJ1-3; D gene ambiguous. Trimming shortened V by 2 bases and J by 0 bases, and 5 bases separated the two germline ends. CDR1 ENHRY and CDR2 SYGVKD come from the germline V gene. CDR3 length: 14 amino acids.

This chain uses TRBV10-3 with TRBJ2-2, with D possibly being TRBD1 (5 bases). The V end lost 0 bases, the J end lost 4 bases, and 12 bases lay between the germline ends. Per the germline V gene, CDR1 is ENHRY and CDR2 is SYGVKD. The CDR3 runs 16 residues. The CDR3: CAISESKGVSTGELFF. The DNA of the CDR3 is TGTGCCATCAGTGAGTCGAAAGGGGTGAGCACCGGGGAGCTGTTTTTT.

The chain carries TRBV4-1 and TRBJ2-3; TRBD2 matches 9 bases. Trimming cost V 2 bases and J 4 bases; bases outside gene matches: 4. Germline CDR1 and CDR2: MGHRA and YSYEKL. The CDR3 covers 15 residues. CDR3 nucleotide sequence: TGCGCCAGCAGCCAACTAGCGGGGATCTCAGATACGCAGTATTTT. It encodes CASSQLAGISDTQYF.